There are many counts of the clone carrying this T cell receptor beta chain. This record comes from a study of T cell repertoires in cytomegalovirus infection. In the study overall: Indicated by public TCR beta signatures were CMV infection and matching HLA type.

TCRdb reprocessed the reads via MiXCR and lists one record per CDR3 protein. Here the sample spans approximately 630,000 distinct CDR3 sequences, more than 20% being singletons. Germline CDR1 is SGHVS and CDR2 is FQNEAQ. Trimming cost V 5 bases and J 5 bases, with 16 bases left between them. This CDR3 spans 14 amino acids. This clonotype was sampled from a human donor in good health (CMV status not recorded). Some clones in this sample may be carry-over from other donors' samples. This chain joins TRBV7-8 and TRBJ2-7; D unresolved. The source material was CD8+ T cells from PBMCs. The CDR3, as DNA: TGTGCCAGCAGCCGACCGGAAGGGAAGGACGAGCAGTACTTC. Translating it yields CASSRPEGKDEQYF. The complete variable domain, with remaining parts taken from reference TRBV7-8 and TRBJ2-7, reads GAGVSQSPRYKVAKRGQDVALRCDPISGHVSLFWYQQALGQGPEFLTYFQNEAQLDKSGLPSDRFFAERPEGSVSTLKIQRTQQEDSAVYLCASSRPEGKDEQYFGPGTRLTVT.